This entry is about one T cell receptor (beta chain). The data originate from a study of technical replicates of blood from a handful of donors. The data were produced by immunoSEQ multiplex PCR, yet TCRdb's version contains in-frame clones alone and is incomplete. The data contain over 70,000 clones, 90% to 95% of them singletons. The sample consisted of PBMCs. The origin of this receptor is a human donor in good health. Some clones in this sample may be carry-over from other donors' samples.

The CDR3 reads CASSLESLGTGYGYTF. The CDR3 DNA sequence: TGTGCCAGCAGCTTAGAATCCCTGGGGACAGGGTATGGCTACACCTTC. The rearrangement links TRBV7-9 to TRBJ1-2; 9 nucleotides agree with TRBD1. The V gene's germline CDR1 is SEHNR and CDR2 FQNEAQ (reference sequence). The V and J ends lost 1 base and 5 bases, in that order; junction bases with no gene match: 8. The CDR3 is 16 amino acids.